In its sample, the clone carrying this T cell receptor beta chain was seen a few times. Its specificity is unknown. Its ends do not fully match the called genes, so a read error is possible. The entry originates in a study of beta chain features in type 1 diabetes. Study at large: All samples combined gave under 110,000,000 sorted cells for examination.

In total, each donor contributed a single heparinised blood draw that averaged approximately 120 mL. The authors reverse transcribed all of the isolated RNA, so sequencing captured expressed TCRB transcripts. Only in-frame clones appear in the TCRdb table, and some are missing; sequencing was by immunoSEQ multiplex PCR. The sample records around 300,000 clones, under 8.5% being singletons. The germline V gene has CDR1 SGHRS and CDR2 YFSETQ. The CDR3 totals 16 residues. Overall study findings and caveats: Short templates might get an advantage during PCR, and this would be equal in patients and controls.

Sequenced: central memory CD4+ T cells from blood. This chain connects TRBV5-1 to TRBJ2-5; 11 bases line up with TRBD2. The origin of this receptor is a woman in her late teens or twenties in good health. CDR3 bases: TGCGCCAGCAGTTTGGGACTAGCGGCGTACCAAGAGACCCAGTACTTC. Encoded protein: CASSLGLAAYQETQYF.